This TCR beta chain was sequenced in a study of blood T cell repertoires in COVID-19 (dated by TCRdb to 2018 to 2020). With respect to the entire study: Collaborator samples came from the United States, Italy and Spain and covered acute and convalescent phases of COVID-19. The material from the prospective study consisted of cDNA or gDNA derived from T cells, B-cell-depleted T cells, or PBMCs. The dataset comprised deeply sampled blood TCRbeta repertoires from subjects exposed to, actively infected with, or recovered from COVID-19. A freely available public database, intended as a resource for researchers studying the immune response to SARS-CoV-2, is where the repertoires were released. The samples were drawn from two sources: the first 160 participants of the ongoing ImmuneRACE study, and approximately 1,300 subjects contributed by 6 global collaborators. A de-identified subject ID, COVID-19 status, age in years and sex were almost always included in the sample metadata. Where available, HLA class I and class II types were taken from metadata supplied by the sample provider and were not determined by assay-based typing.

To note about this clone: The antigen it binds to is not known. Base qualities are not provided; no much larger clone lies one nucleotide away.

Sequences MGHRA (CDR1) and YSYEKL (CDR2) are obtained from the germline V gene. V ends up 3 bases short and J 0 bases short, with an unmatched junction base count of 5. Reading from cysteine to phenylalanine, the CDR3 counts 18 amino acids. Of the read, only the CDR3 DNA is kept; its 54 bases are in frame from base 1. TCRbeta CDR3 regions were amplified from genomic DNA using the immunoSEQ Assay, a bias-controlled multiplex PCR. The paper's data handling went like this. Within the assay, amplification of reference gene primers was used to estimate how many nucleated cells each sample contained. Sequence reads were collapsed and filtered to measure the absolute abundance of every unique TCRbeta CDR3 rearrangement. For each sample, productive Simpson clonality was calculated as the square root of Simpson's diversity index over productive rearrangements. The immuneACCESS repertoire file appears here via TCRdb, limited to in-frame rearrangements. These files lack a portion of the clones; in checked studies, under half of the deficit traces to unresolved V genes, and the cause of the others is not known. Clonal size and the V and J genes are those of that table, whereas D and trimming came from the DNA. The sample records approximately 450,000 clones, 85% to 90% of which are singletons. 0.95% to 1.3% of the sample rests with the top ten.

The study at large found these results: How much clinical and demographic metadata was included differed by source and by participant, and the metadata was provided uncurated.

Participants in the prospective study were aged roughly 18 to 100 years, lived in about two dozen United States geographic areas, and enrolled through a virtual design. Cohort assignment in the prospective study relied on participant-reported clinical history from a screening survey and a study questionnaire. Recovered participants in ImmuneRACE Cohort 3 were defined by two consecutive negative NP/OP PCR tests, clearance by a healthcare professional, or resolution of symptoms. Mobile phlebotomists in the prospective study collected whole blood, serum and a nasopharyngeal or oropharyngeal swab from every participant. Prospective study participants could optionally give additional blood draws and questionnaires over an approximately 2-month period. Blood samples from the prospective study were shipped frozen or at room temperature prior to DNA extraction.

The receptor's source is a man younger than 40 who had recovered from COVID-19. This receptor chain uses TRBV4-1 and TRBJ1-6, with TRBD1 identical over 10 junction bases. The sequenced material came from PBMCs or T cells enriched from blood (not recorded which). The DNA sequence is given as TGCGCCAGCAGCCAGGGACAGGGGACAAGCTCCTATAATTCACCCCTCCACTTT. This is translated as CASSQGQGTSSYNSPLHF.